These 9 T cell receptor beta chains were sequenced from one sample in a study of regulatory T cells in long-lasting Graves disease. Noted time point: newly diagnosed GD, antithyroid drugs for less than 3 months. PBMC RNA served as the TCR library source. iRepertoire HTBI primers and Arm-PCR of CDR3 regions built TCR beta libraries. TCRdb ran MiXCR on the multiplex PCR reads and lists one entry per CDR3 protein. The profile shows over 300,000 distinct CDR3 sequences, around 15% of them singletons. Sequencing was performed on peripheral blood mononuclear cells (PBMCs), taken at new diagnosis, from a patient treated with antithyroid drugs. The receptors derive from a female donor with Graves disease.

This clonotype was observed many times. Possible read error: a much larger clone is one base away. V usage is TRBV28 and J usage is TRBJ1-1; TRBD1 matches 9 bases. CDR3 length: 14 amino acids. The J segment lost 5 bases and the V segment lost 8 bases, leaving 9 bases of the junction unmatched. Germline V gene data show CDR1 as MDHEN and CDR2 as SYDVKM. The CDR3: CASGSGTGITEAFF. CDR3 sequence (DNA): TGTGCCAGCGGTTCTGGGACAGGGATAACTGAAGCTTTCTTT.

This clonotype turned up a few times. This chain links TRBV10-3 with TRBJ1-2; no definite D call. The length of the CDR3 is 14 residues. Germline V gene lookup returns CDR1 ENHRY and CDR2 SYGVKD. Trimming stripped 4 bases from V and 2 bases from J, with 11 bases between. The CDR3 protein is CAISGGGNNYGYTF. In DNA form, the CDR3 reads TGTGCCATCAGTGGAGGAGGGAACAACTATGGCTACACCTTC.

This clonotype has ten or more counts. The chain recombines TRBV15 with TRBJ2-7, with a weak D call TRBD2 (6 bases). Between the trimmed V and J ends, which lost 6 bases and 4 bases, there was a span of 16 bases. The CDR3 has 14 residues. Germline CDR1 LNHNV, CDR2 YYDKDF (reference sequence). The CDR3 nucleotides are TGTGCCACCAGACCTAGAGGGGAGGTTTACGAGCAGTACTTC. This translates into CATRPRGEVYEQYF.

This clonotype was recorded at least ten times. The rearrangement joins TRBV9 to TRBJ2-1; D not certain. Trimming pared 0 bases from V and 9 bases from J, leaving 7 bases between. The CDR3 length is 12 residues. Germline CDR1 and CDR2: SGDLS and YYNGEE. CDR3 amino acids: CASSVEGLEQFF. DNA for the CDR3: TGTGCCAGCAGCGTAGAAGGGCTTGAGCAGTTCTTC.

This clonotype was found many times. The chain links TRBV12-3 or TRBV12-4 to TRBJ1-5; 11 nucleotides agree with TRBD1. With 6 bases clipped from V and 2 bases from J, the junction kept 9 bases outside the gene matches. This CDR3 spans 17 amino acids. The CDR3 loop is CASSTGQGAGGNQPQHF. The CDR3 nucleotides are TGTGCCAGCAGCACTGGACAGGGGGCAGGGGGCAATCAGCCCCAGCATTTT.

This clonotype came up many times. The rearrangement uses TRBV9 and TRBJ2-1, with D possibly TRBD2 on 6 matching bases. The germline CDR1 and CDR2 sequences are SGDLS and YYNGEE. Between the trimmed V and J ends, which lost 0 bases and 6 bases, there was a span of 10 bases. The CDR3 length is 14 residues. As DNA, the CDR3 is TGTGCCAGCAGCGTAGGACTAGGACTCAATGAGCAGTTCTTC. Encoded protein: CASSVGLGLNEQFF.

This clonotype has a count of ten or more. This CDR3 reads CSARAMRTGSSWDGYTF. The CDR3 region has the DNA TGCAGTGCTAGGGCTATGCGGACAGGCTCATCGTGGGATGGCTACACCTTC. The J gene is TRBJ1-2, the V gene TRBV20-1; 7 bases are shared with TRBD1. This CDR3 spans 17 amino acids. Unmatched junction bases numbered 19, after V lost 3 bases and J lost 6 bases. CDR1 is DFQATT and CDR2 is SNEGSKA in the germline V gene (reference sequence).

This clonotype was found a few times. V and J are TRBV12-5 and TRBJ2-2, with 7 bases matching TRBD1. Germline V gene lookup returns CDR1 LGHNT and CDR2 FRNRAP. J gave up 8 bases and V 5 bases, and 5 bases lay outside the gene matches. The CDR3 totals 13 residues. CDR3: CASGGDSQGELFF. Written as DNA, the CDR3 is TGTGCTAGTGGTGGGGACAGCCAAGGGGAGCTGTTTTTT.

The J gene is TRBJ2-4, the V gene TRBV6-5; weak D call: TRBD2 (6 bases). Germline V gene sequence: CDR1 MNHEY, CDR2 SVGAGI. Trimming shortened V by 2 bases and J by 12 bases, and 14 bases separated the two germline ends. The CDR3 covers 13 residues. The CDR3 DNA sequence: TGTGCCAGCAGTTACCGGAGGGGCACGAGTCAGTACTTC. Its protein product is CASSYRRGTSQYF.